These T cell receptor beta chains were read from a single sample in a study of spatial heterogeneity in lung cancer. Each CDR3 protein is one row after TCRdb ran MiXCR on the 5' RACE reads. The table records tens of thousands of distinct CDR3 sequences, 7.5% to 8.5% of them present only once. Sequenced material: PBMCs, taken at surgery. The receptors come from a female donor with early-stage non-small cell lung cancer. Each CDR3 is given with its conserved first and last residue. D genes are given only for firm matches. Clone size is shown for a subset of rows, as once, few, many or a class of expanded clone.

clone_size	d_call	cdr3_length	j_call	v_call	cdr3_nt	cdr3_aa
many	NA	14	TRBJ1-2	TRBV28	TGTGCCAGCAGTTCCCCCCCAGGGGAGTATGGCTACACCTTC	CASSSPPGEYGYTF
NA	NA	14	TRBJ1-4	TRBV7-6	TGTGCCAGCAGCGTCCGGGATTCTAATGAAAAACTGTTTTTT	CASSVRDSNEKLFF
few	TRBD1	14	TRBJ2-3	TRBV12-3/TRBV12-4	TGTGCCAGCAGTTCGACAGGGAGCACAGATACGCAGTATTTT	CASSSTGSTDTQYF
NA	NA	12	TRBJ1-1	TRBV12-2	TGTGCAAGTCGCTTATGGGGACGAGAAGCTTTCTTT	CASRLWGREAFF
few	NA	12	TRBJ2-3	TRBV10-3	TGTGCCATCGGGGGGAGCACAGATACGCAGTATTTT	CAIGGSTDTQYF
few	NA	14	TRBJ1-4	TRBV11-3	TGTGCCAGCACTCCCTCTCGCCAGGCGGAAAAACTGTTTTTT	CASTPSRQAEKLFF
many	NA	14	TRBJ1-1	TRBV12-3/TRBV12-4	TGTGCCAGCAGTCTGGTGGGCAGGGCCACTGAAGCTTTCTTT	CASSLVGRATEAFF
many	NA	12	TRBJ1-5	TRBV20-1	TGCAGTGCTAGGGGGGGCAATCAGCCCCAGCATTTT	CSARGGNQPQHF
NA	NA	17	TRBJ1-3	TRBV9	TGTGCCAGCAGCTTGAGGCTCGGATTCGGCTCTGGAAACACCATATATTTT	CASSLRLGFGSGNTIYF
NA	NA	13	TRBJ1-2	TRBV18	TGTGCCAGCTCGTTCGACAGTAACTATGGCTACACCTTC	CASSFDSNYGYTF
few	TRBD2	14	TRBJ2-1	TRBV5-6	TGTGCTTCGCAAGTCAGCGGGGACTACAATGAGCAGTTCTTC	CASQVSGDYNEQFF
many	TRBD1	12	TRBJ2-7	TRBV29-1	TGCAGCGCCGGGACAGGGTTCGACGAGCAGTACTTC	CSAGTGFDEQYF
few	NA	14	TRBJ2-4	TRBV6-5	TGTGCCAGCAGTTACTCAAGGGGGACGGACATTCAGTACTTC	CASSYSRGTDIQYF
many	NA	13	TRBJ2-5	TRBV5-1	TGCGCCAGCAGCTCGAGGCCTGGGGAGACCCAGTACTTC	CASSSRPGETQYF
NA	NA	12	TRBJ1-3	TRBV7-9	TGTGCCAGCAGCTCGGACATTCTTACCATATATTTT	CASSSDILTIYF
NA	NA	12	TRBJ2-7	TRBV29-1	TGCAGCGCTGGGACTCATCTCTACGAGCAGTACTTC	CSAGTHLYEQYF
many	NA	15	TRBJ2-3	TRBV18	TGTGCCAGCTCACCTAATCGATGGATCACAGATACGCAGTATTTT	CASSPNRWITDTQYF
many	TRBD1	14	TRBJ1-1	TRBV6-5	TGTGCCAGCAGCCCTGACAGGGGTAACACTGAAGCTTTCTTT	CASSPDRGNTEAFF
many	TRBD2	18	TRBJ2-2	TRBV4-1	TGCGCCAGCAGCCAAGATCCGACTAGCGGGAGATTTGCCGGGGAGCTGTTTTTT	CASSQDPTSGRFAGELFF
many	NA	14	TRBJ2-2	TRBV9	TGTGCCAGCAGTACGGGGGCGAACACCGGGGAGCTGTTTTTT	CASSTGANTGELFF
few	TRBD2	15	TRBJ2-1	TRBV27	TGTGCCAGCCGCAGCGGGAGAATCCCCTACAATGAGCAGTTCTTC	CASRSGRIPYNEQFF
NA	NA	14	TRBJ1-1	TRBV19	TGTGCCAGTAGTATAGCGTCCCGGTCTACTGAAGCTTTCTTT	CASSIASRSTEAFF
NA	NA	14	TRBJ2-1	TRBV24-1	TGTGCCACCAGTGATCCCCGCAGGGGAAATGAGCAGTTCTTC	CATSDPRRGNEQFF
NA	NA	14	TRBJ1-1	TRBV7-2	TGTGCCAGCAGCTTAGTTCCAGGGGACACTGAAGCTTTCTTT	CASSLVPGDTEAFF
NA	NA	15	TRBJ1-1	TRBV7-3	TGTGCCAGCAGCTTAAGAGGGGACCCGAACACTGAAGCTTTCTTT	CASSLRGDPNTEAFF
NA	TRBD1	15	TRBJ1-1	TRBV6-5	TGTGCCAGCAGTTACATAACAGGGGGGGACACTGAAGCTTTCTTT	CASSYITGGDTEAFF
many	NA	15	TRBJ2-3	TRBV5-1	TGCGCCAGCAGCCTCGAGCGCAGGGGAGCAGATACGCAGTATTTT	CASSLERRGADTQYF
NA	NA	12	TRBJ1-5	TRBV2	TGTGCCAGCAGTACAGGCAATCAGCCCCAGCATTTT	CASSTGNQPQHF
many	NA	13	TRBJ2-1	TRBV10-2	TGCGCCAGCAGTGAGTCGAGAAACAATGAGCAGTTCTTC	CASSESRNNEQFF
few	TRBD1	15	TRBJ1-1	TRBV28	TGTGCCAGCAGCTCCGCCGGGACAGCGGACACTGAAGCTTTCTTT	CASSSAGTADTEAFF
many	NA	12	TRBJ2-5	TRBV7-2	TGTGCCAGCAGCTTAAGTCGGCAGACCCAGTACTTC	CASSLSRQTQYF
many	NA	14	TRBJ2-3	TRBV5-5	TGTGCCAGCACCCCGGGCCACCTCACAGATACGCAGTATTTT	CASTPGHLTDTQYF
NA	TRBD1	13	TRBJ1-1	TRBV4-1	TGCGCCAGCAGCCCGACAGGGCACACTGAAGCTTTCTTT	CASSPTGHTEAFF
few	NA	13	TRBJ1-5	TRBV12-3/TRBV12-4	TGTGCCAGCACCCGAGACCAAGTCAGTCCCCAGCATTTT	CASTRDQVSPQHF
many	NA	14	TRBJ1-1	TRBV6-5	TGTGCCAGCAAGGTAGGACAGAAGAACACTGAAGCTTTCTTT	CASKVGQKNTEAFF
few	TRBD1	15	TRBJ2-4	TRBV20-1	TGCAGTGCTAGAGGACAGGGAATAGCCAAAAACATTCAGTACTTC	CSARGQGIAKNIQYF
NA	NA	14	TRBJ2-7	TRBV19	TGTGCCAGTTCCCCCGGGGTAGACAGCTACGAGCAGTACTTC	CASSPGVDSYEQYF
NA	NA	11	TRBJ1-1	TRBV28	TGTGCCAGCAGAGGGGGGACTGAAGCTTTCTTT	CASRGGTEAFF
NA	NA	16	TRBJ2-1	TRBV28	TGTGCCAGCACGGGGGTTAGGACAGGAACCTACAATGAGCAGTTCTTC	CASTGVRTGTYNEQFF
NA	TRBD1	15	TRBJ1-1	TRBV5-1	TGCGCCAGCAGCCCGTTGGGACAGGAGGGCGCTGAAGCTTTCTTT	CASSPLGQEGAEAFF
many	NA	12	TRBJ1-1	TRBV27	TGTGCCAGCAGTTTATTAGGGTCTGAAGCTTTCTTT	CASSLLGSEAFF
few	NA	12	TRBJ2-7	TRBV7-9	TGTGCCAGCAGCTTGACGGTCCACGAGCAGTACTTC	CASSLTVHEQYF